What follows are 10 T cell receptor beta chains derived from one specimen sequenced in a study of T cells in Graves' hyperthyroidism and ophthalmopathy. Amplified TCR beta CDR3 regions came from RNA transcripts. First-round RT-PCR of the TCR CDR3 relied on the HTBI primer set. TCRdb used MiXCR to reprocess the multiplex PCR reads, holding one entry per CDR3 protein. Of about 590,000 distinct CDR3 sequences in the sample, 14% are singletons; the top ten hold roughly 6.9%. The specimen sequenced was blood. The receptors were gathered from a woman between 18 and 29 years old with Graves' ophthalmopathy.

This clonotype was seen a handful of times. The chain combines TRBV14 with TRBJ2-1, with D uncertain. The germline V gene has CDR1 SGHDN and CDR2 FVKESK. Trimming took off 8 bases at V and 2 bases at J, with 10 bases between the two ends. The CDR3 runs 13 residues. The CDR3 nucleotides read TGTGCCAGCCAGGCGCCACCCTACAATGAGCAGTTCTTC. It codes for CASQAPPYNEQFF.

This clonotype occurred many times. The chain recombines TRBV2 with TRBJ2-1, with 9 bases matching TRBD2. CDR1 and CDR2 (germline): SNHLY, FYNNEI. Losses at the gene ends were 2 bases for V and 2 bases for J; bases not matched to a gene: 1. The CDR3 contains 15 residues. The CDR3 nucleotides are TGTGCCAGCAGTGAACTAGCGGGACCCTACAATGAGCAGTTCTTC. Translating it yields CASSELAGPYNEQFF.

This clonotype was detected many times. The rearrangement links TRBV13 to TRBJ1-4; D unresolved. This CDR3 spans 14 amino acids. The V end lost 7 bases, the J end lost 0 bases, and 9 bases lay between the germline ends. The germline V gene encodes CDR1 PRHDT and CDR2 FYEKMQ (reference sequence). The CDR3 sequence is CASTQDATNEKLFF. Here the CDR3 DNA reads TGTGCCAGCACCCAAGACGCAACTAATGAAAAACTGTTTTTT.

This clonotype showed up just a few times. The chain links TRBV6-2 or TRBV6-3 to TRBJ2-7, with no clear D. This CDR3 spans 14 amino acids. Deletions cut 0 bases from V and 7 bases from J, with 13 bases between. Germline V lookup: CDR1 MNHEY, CDR2 SVGEGT. The CDR3 here is CASSYSRYSGEQYF. As DNA, the CDR3 is TGTGCCAGCAGTTACTCGAGGTACTCCGGAGAGCAGTACTTC.

Many counts were recorded for this clonotype. CDR3 coding DNA: TGTGCCACCACCCCGGCGGAGTCCTACGAGCAGTACTTC. Translating gives CATTPAESYEQYF. V gene TRBV13 combines with J gene TRBJ2-7; D not resolved. CDR3 size: 13 residues. Trimming removed 10 bases from V and 1 base from J, with 14 bases in between. Per germline, CDR1 PRHDT and CDR2 FYEKMQ (reference sequence).

This clonotype has a count of ten or more. The chain is built from TRBV28 and TRBJ2-7; 12 bases match TRBD2. Trimming took 4 bases from V and 0 from J; bases not matched to a gene: 7. The CDR3 length is 17 residues. Germline values: CDR1 MDHEN, CDR2 SYDVKM. The CDR3 loop is CASSYLAGGHSSYEQYF. CDR3 DNA: TGTGCCAGCAGTTACCTAGCGGGAGGGCACAGCTCCTACGAGCAGTACTTC.

Ten or more counts support this clonotype. The chain employs TRBV11-3 and TRBJ2-1; TRBD2 aligns across 9 bases. Trimming took 4 bases from V and 5 from J; bases not matched to a gene: 6. The CDR3 loop spans 15 amino acids. Germline values: CDR1 SGHNT, CDR2 YENEEA. The CDR3 nucleotides are TGTGCCAGCAGCTCTCGACTAGCGGTCCACAATGAGCAGTTCTTC. Its translation: CASSSRLAVHNEQFF.

This clonotype has a count of ten or more. The chain's CDR3 is CSALMTSGISEQYF. CDR3 nucleotide sequence: TGCAGTGCTCTCATGACTAGCGGGATAAGCGAGCAGTACTTC. This chain connects TRBV20-1 to TRBJ2-7, with TRBD2 matching over 11 bases. Per germline, CDR1 DFQATT and CDR2 SNEGSKA (reference sequence). This CDR3 region has 14 residues. V shed 5 bases and J 6 bases; nucleotides not matched to a gene: 9.

This clonotype turned up a few times. The rearrangement uses TRBV12-3 or TRBV12-4 and TRBJ2-2; 8 bases match TRBD1. The CDR3 sequence is 18 residues long. With V trimmed by 7 bases and J by 0 bases, 13 bases remained unmatched. The CDR3 sequence: CASTKRGQEFANTGELFF. The CDR3 DNA reads TGTGCCAGCACAAAAAGGGGACAGGAATTCGCGAACACCGGGGAGCTGTTTTTT.

Many counts were recorded for this clonotype. The chain employs TRBV20-1 and TRBJ2-6, with 7 positions matching TRBD2. Germline V gene data show CDR1 as DFQATT and CDR2 as SNEGSKA (reference sequence). The CDR3 sequence is 14 residues long. Trimming took 6 bases from V and 4 from J; bases not matched to a gene: 6. The CDR3 loop is CSAKRDPGANVLTF. The CDR3 nucleotides read TGCAGTGCAAAGCGGGACCCAGGGGCCAACGTCCTGACTTTC.